This T cell receptor (beta chain) was sequenced for a study of blood T cell repertoires in COVID-19. Overall study context: PBMCs, B-cell-depleted T cells, or T cells provided the cDNA or gDNA that made up the material.

Libraries were prepared by immunoSEQ multiplex PCR; TCRdb keeps only in-frame clonotypes and omits some of them. The sample shows about 220,000 clones, 70% to 90% of them seen only once. Participant ages covered about 18 to 89 years across 20 to 25 US areas. Sequenced input: PBMCs or T cells enriched from blood (not recorded which). The sequence was collected from a woman aged 45-60 years with acute COVID-19.

The chain's CDR3 is CASSLGQSYNSPLHF. The CDR3 DNA sequence: TGTGCCAGCAGCCTGGGACAGTCCTATAATTCACCCCTCCACTTT. The chain links TRBV5-8 to TRBJ1-6; 7 bases map to TRBD1. Germline-derived CDR1 and CDR2 are SGHTS and YDEGEE. The V segment lost 4 bases and the J segment 1 base; nucleotides outside the gene matches: 2. The CDR3 extends over 15 amino acids.